The TCR beta chain described here comes from a study of blood T cell repertoires in COVID-19. The wider study: T cells, B-cell-depleted T cells, or PBMCs supplied cDNA or gDNA.

In the original analysis: Estimates of nucleated cell counts were drawn from the amplification of reference gene primers. Sequencing used immunoSEQ multiplex PCR; TCRdb keeps in-frame clones, though not all of them. That table furnishes V, J and clone size, whereas the DNA furnished D and trimming. Of about 240,000 clones detected, around 90% appear once; the ten largest clones hold around 7.8%. Germline CDR1 SGHVS, CDR2 FNYEAQ. The V gene end was trimmed by 4 bases and the J gene end by 4 bases; junction bases not matched to a gene: 3. The CDR3 is 15 amino acids. The sequence was collected from a man between 60 and 75 years old who had recovered from COVID-19. The sample taken for sequencing was peripheral blood. The chain carries TRBV7-6 and TRBJ2-1; 11 bases align to TRBD2. The CDR3 loop reads CASSSRLAGYNEQFF. The CDR3 nucleotides are TGTGCCAGCAGCTCCCGACTAGCGGGATACAATGAGCAGTTCTTC.